A single sample gave rise to the 17 T cell receptor beta chains below, sequenced in a study of chemoradiotherapy in HPV16-positive cancers. The table came from immunoSEQ multiplex PCR; TCRdb's copy has only in-frame clones and leaves some out. The sample consists of around 6,400 clones, 73% of them appearing once. Sampling was performed from a patient who underwent chemoradiotherapy. These receptors originate from a human donor with HPV-associated anogenital cancer.

This rearrangement joins TRBV19 to TRBJ1-5; 9 bases are a match to TRBD1. The CDR3 loop spans 18 amino acids. V was pared by 6 bases and J by 0 bases, with 12 bases of the junction left unmatched. Germline CDR1 reads LNHDA; CDR2 reads SQIVND (reference sequence). The CDR3 is CASSPKGTGTYSNQPQHF. In DNA form, the CDR3 reads TGTGCCAGTAGCCCTAAAGGGACAGGGACCTATAGCAATCAGCCCCAGCATTTT. The whole variable domain, remainder taken from reference TRBV19 and TRBJ1-5, is DGGITQSPKYLFRKEGQNVTLSCEQNLNHDAMYWYRQDPGQGLRLIYYSQIVNDFQKGDIAEGYSVSREKKESFPLTVTSAQKNPTAFYLCASSPKGTGTYSNQPQHFGDGTRLSIL.

The J gene is TRBJ2-1, the V gene TRBV28; no firm D call. CDR3 length: 13 amino acids. The ends were cut back, 5 bases at V and 12 bases at J, with 17 bases in the middle. The germline gives CDR1 MDHEN, CDR2 SYDVKM. For the CDR3, the DNA is TGTGCCAGCAGTCCCTTCCCCATCGGTGTGCAGTTCTTC. Its protein product is CASSPFPIGVQFF.

V usage is TRBV30 and J usage is TRBJ2-7, with D hard to call. Germline lookup yields CDR1 GTSNPN and CDR2 SVGIG (reference sequence). This CDR3 has 14 amino acids. Trimming pared 4 bases from V and 0 bases from J, leaving 13 bases between. CDR3 in amino acids: CAWTSSIPSYEQYF. The CDR3 DNA is TGTGCCTGGACCTCGAGTATCCCCTCCTACGAGCAGTACTTC. Supplemented by reference TRBV30 and TRBJ2-7, the full variable domain reads SQTIHQWPATLVQPVGSPLSLECTVEGTSNPNLYWYRQAAGRGLQLLFYSVGIGQISSEVPQNLSASRPQDRQFILSSKKLLLSDSGFYLCAWTSSIPSYEQYFGPGTRLTVT.

The chain has TRBV7-2 and TRBJ2-1; tentative D call: TRBD1 (5 bases). The germline V and J ends were trimmed by 7 bases and 3 bases, with 10 bases remaining between them. The CDR3 sequence is 13 residues long. Germline lookup yields CDR1 SGHTA and CDR2 FQGNSA. The DNA of the CDR3 is TGTGCCAGCAACCCAGGGTACTACAATGAGCAGTTCTTC. Amino acids: CASNPGYYNEQFF.

The sample holds one count of this clone. The gene calls are TRBV28 and TRBJ2-2; TRBD1 matches 7 bases. V dropped 3 bases and J dropped 3; count of bases not matched to a gene: 4. Germline CDR1 and CDR2: MDHEN and SYDVKM. The length of the CDR3 is 15 residues. This CDR3 reads CASSFVQGYTGELFF. CDR3 sequence (DNA): TGTGCCAGCAGTTTCGTACAGGGGTACACCGGGGAGCTGTTTTTT.

The genes are TRBV4-2 and TRBJ1-1; 7 nucleotides line up with TRBD1. J lost 1 base, V lost 4 bases, and 12 bases had no gene match. Germline assignment: CDR1 LGHNA and CDR2 YNFKEQ. The CDR3 extends over 17 amino acids. The DNA of the CDR3 is TGTGCCAGCAGCCCCTTTGCGGGACAGAACCCGAACACTGAAGCTTTCTTT. Translation gives CASSPFAGQNPNTEAFF.

The V call is TRBV28, the J call TRBJ2-7, with D possibly being TRBD1 (6 bases). The CDR3 runs 13 residues. V lost 4 bases, J lost 3 bases, and 10 bases lay in between. Germline CDR1 MDHEN, CDR2 SYDVKM. CDR3 nucleotide sequence: TGTGCCAGCAGTTGCCAGGGGTGCTACGAGCAGTACTTC. This encodes CASSCQGCYEQYF.

The chain recombines TRBV6-4 with TRBJ1-4; no clear D gene. V was clipped by 1 base and J by 0 bases, with 6 bases between them. CDR1 and CDR2 from the germline V gene are MRHNA and SNTAGT. The length of the CDR3 is 15 residues. CDR3 sequence (DNA): TGTGCCAGCAGTGACTTCAGAGCAACTAATGAAAAACTGTTTTTT. It yields the protein CASSDFRATNEKLFF.

The gene calls are TRBV28 and TRBJ1-3; D is uncertain. The ends were cut back, 6 bases at V and 4 bases at J, with 10 bases in the middle. In germline, CDR1 is MDHEN, CDR2 SYDVKM. CDR3 length: 13 amino acids. CDR3 in DNA: TGTGCCAGCAGCCGACCAGACGGAAACACCATATATTTT. Encoded protein: CASSRPDGNTIYF.

The J gene is TRBJ1-1, the V gene TRBV5-4; D may be TRBD1 (5 bases). The CDR3 is 12 amino acids. CDR1 and CDR2 from the germline V gene are SGHNT and YYREEE (reference sequence). V was shortened by 4 bases and J by 11 bases, with 15 bases between the two germline ends. The CDR3 loop is CASSPQGYGAFF. Here the CDR3 DNA reads TGTGCCAGCAGCCCCCAGGGTTATGGCGCTTTCTTT.

This clone was picked up a small number of times. J is TRBJ2-7 and V is TRBV5-1, with no clear D. The CDR3 has 17 residues. Trimming removed 2 bases at V and 0 bases at J, with 18 bases between. The germline V gene has CDR1 SGHRS and CDR2 YFSETQ. The CDR3 region has the DNA TGCGCCAGCAGCTTCGTGACCCGTTCTATAGCCTCCTACGAGCAGTACTTC. Translated, it gives CASSFVTRSIASYEQYF.

This clone was detected a few times. The V gene is TRBV4-2, the J gene TRBJ1-5; tentatively, D is TRBD1 (5 bases). The V end lost 1 base, the J end lost 0 bases, and 13 bases lay between the germline ends. Germline CDR1 LGHNA, CDR2 YNFKEQ. CDR3 length: 17 residues. The CDR3 is CASSQGGAVYSNQPQHF. The CDR3 nucleotides read TGTGCCAGCAGCCAAGGCGGGGCAGTGTATAGCAATCAGCCCCAGCATTTT.

The chain is built from TRBV5-1 and TRBJ2-2; D unresolved. The ends were cut back, 8 bases at V and 3 bases at J, with 20 bases in the middle. The germline V gene has CDR1 SGHRS and CDR2 YFSETQ. The CDR3 runs 16 residues. CDR3 nucleotides: TGCGCCAGATGCAGGTGGCCAGGATCGGACACCGGGGAGCTGTTTTTT. Its translation: CARCRWPGSDTGELFF.

The rearrangement links TRBV19 to TRBJ2-1, with 8 bases lining up with TRBD2. This CDR3 spans 15 amino acids. Germline CDR1 reads LNHDA; CDR2 reads SQIVND (reference sequence). The V gene end was trimmed by 1 base and the J gene end by 5 bases; junction bases not matched to a gene: 4. CDR3: CASSIGAGANNEQFF. The CDR3 region has the DNA TGTGCCAGTAGTATAGGAGCGGGGGCCAACAATGAGCAGTTCTTC.

The chain joins TRBV5-1 to TRBJ2-7; 11 bases are shared with TRBD1. The germline V gene encodes CDR1 SGHRS and CDR2 YFSETQ. CDR3 size: 16 residues. Trimming cost V 0 bases and J 2 bases; bases outside gene matches: 4. CDR3 protein: CASSLGTGGKTYEQYF. The CDR3 DNA is TGCGCCAGCAGCTTGGGGACAGGGGGCAAAACCTACGAGCAGTACTTC.

The J gene is TRBJ1-2, the V gene TRBV7-2, with a possible D match to TRBD1 (6 bases). Germline CDR1 is SGHTA and CDR2 is FQGNSA. V was shortened by 2 bases and J by 3 bases, with 22 bases between the two germline ends. The CDR3 contains 18 residues. The CDR3 sequence: CASSLSLGGGSPDYGYTF. For the CDR3, the DNA is TGTGCCAGCAGCTTAAGTCTAGGGGGGGGATCTCCTGACTATGGCTACACCTTC.

Only a few counts were recorded for this clone. V usage is TRBV2 and J usage is TRBJ1-1; TRBD1 matches 7 bases. J lost 1 base, V lost 10 bases, and 9 bases had no gene match. The CDR3 runs 14 residues. CDR1 SNHLY and CDR2 FYNNEI come from the germline V gene. The CDR3 DNA reads TGTGCCAAGCAGGGGGTAGTACAGAACACTGAAGCTTTCTTT. This sequence encodes CAKQGVVQNTEAFF.